This TCR beta chain came from a study of regulatory T cells in long-lasting Graves disease. According to the study, TCR beta libraries were built with iRepertoire HTBI primers and CDR3-region Arm-PCR. TCRdb re-called the multiplex PCR reads with MiXCR, one entry per CDR3 protein. This sample has about 560,000 distinct CDR3 sequences; more than 15% occur once, and the top ten carry more than 10%. The V end was cut by 0 bases, the J end by 5 bases, with 8 bases between. Germline V gene sequence: CDR1 SGDLS, CDR2 YYNGEE. The length of the CDR3 is 13 residues. The sample's time point: newly diagnosed GD, antithyroid drugs for less than 3 months. RNA from PBMCs was the source of the TCR library. As for this clonotype: Its antigen is as yet unknown.

Whole-study findings and limits: Whereas about a thousand public clonotypes were shared by new patients, persistent patients shared more, at 2,741. Study was limited to peripheral blood, excluding thyroid tissue.

These data were also reused for a study on T cells in Graves' hyperthyroidism and ophthalmopathy. This second study notes: In blood, most of the thyroid clonotypes expanded above 0.001 were also present.

This TCR was sampled from a young man with Graves disease. The chain has TRBV9 and TRBJ1-1; no definite D call. The sample was peripheral blood mononuclear cells (PBMCs), taken at new diagnosis, from a patient treated with antithyroid drugs. This chain's CDR3 is CASSVGTETEAFF. The CDR3 coding sequence is TGTGCCAGCAGCGTAGGAACCGAAACTGAAGCTTTCTTT. Full variable domain (rest looked up from reference TRBV9 and TRBJ1-1): DSGVTQTPKHLITATGQRVTLRCSPRSGDLSVYWYQQSLDQGLQFLIQYYNGEERAKGNILERFSAQQFPDLHSELNLSSLELGDSALYFCASSVGTETEAFFGQGTRLTVV.